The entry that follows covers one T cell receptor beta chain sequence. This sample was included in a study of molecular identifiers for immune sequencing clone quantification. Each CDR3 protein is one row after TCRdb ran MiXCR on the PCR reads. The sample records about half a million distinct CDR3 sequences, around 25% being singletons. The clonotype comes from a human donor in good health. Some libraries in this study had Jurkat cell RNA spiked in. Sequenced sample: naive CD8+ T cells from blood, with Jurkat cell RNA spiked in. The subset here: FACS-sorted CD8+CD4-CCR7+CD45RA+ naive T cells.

CDR3 in amino acids: CASSNRRATNEKLFF. CDR3 sequence (DNA): TGTGCCAGCAGCAATCGACGGGCAACTAATGAAAAACTGTTTTTT. The chain links TRBV6-2 or TRBV6-3 to TRBJ1-4; D is unresolved. In germline, CDR1 is MNHEY, CDR2 SVGEGT. CDR3 length equals 15 residues. The V and J ends lost 6 bases and 0 bases respectively, with 11 bases between them.